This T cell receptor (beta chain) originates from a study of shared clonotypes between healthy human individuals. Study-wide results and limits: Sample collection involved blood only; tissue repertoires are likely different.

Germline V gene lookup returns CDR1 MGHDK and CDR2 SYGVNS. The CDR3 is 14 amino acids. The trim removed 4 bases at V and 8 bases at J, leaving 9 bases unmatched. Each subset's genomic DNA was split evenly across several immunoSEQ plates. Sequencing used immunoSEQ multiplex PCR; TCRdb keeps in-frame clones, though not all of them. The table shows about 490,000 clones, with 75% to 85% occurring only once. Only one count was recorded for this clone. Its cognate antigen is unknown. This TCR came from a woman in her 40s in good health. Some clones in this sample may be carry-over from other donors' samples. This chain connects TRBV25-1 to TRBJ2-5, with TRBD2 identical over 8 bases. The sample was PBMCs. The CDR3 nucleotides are TGTGCCAGCAGTGCCGGACTAGCTTTGGAAACCCAGTACTTC. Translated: CASSAGLALETQYF.